These T cell receptor beta chains were read from a single sample in a study of tissue T cells after allogeneic stem cell transplantation. TCRdb keeps only in-frame clones here, not all; method: immunoSEQ multiplex PCR. Among tens of thousands of clones listed, roughly 92% were seen once. Sequenced material: blood, taken before transplantation. The receptors here all came from a woman aged 40-69 years who later had graft-versus-host disease after an allogeneic stem cell transplant. The CDR3 runs from the conserved cysteine through the conserved F or W. A D gene is named only where the DNA matches it firmly. Size is stated for part of the rows, as once, few or many counts, or as a class when the clone is expanded.

CDR3 protein,CDR3 DNA,J gene,D gene,CDR3 length,V gene,clone size
CASSSHISNYGYTF,TGTGCCAGCAGTTCTCATATCTCTAACTATGGCTACACCTTC,TRBJ1-2,.,14,TRBV27,.
CAWRDRGRGEAFF,TGTGCCTGGAGAGATAGGGGCCGGGGTGAAGCTTTCTTT,TRBJ1-1,.,13,TRBV30,once
CASSSLPGVSGSSDEQFF,TGTGCCAGCAGTTCCCTCCCGGGGGTTAGCGGGAGTTCAGATGAGCAGTTCTTC,TRBJ2-1,TRBD2,18,TRBV6-2/TRBV6-3,.
CASSGTKGEAFF,TGCGCCAGCAGCGGGACCAAAGGTGAAGCTTTCTTT,TRBJ1-1,.,12,TRBV10-1,once
CAISDQQEDYEQYF,TGTGCCATCAGTGACCAACAGGAGGACTACGAGCAGTACTTC,TRBJ2-7,.,14,TRBV10-3,.
CASSYDNTGELFF,TGTGCCAGCAGTTACGACAACACCGGGGAGCTGTTTTTT,TRBJ2-2,.,13,TRBV6-2/TRBV6-3,.
CASSLVGRGPDTQYF,TGCGCCAGCAGCTTGGTGGGGAGGGGCCCCGATACGCAGTATTTT,TRBJ2-3,TRBD2,15,TRBV5-1,.
CASSISTGQYSNQPQHF,TGTGCCAGTAGTATCTCCACAGGCCAATATAGCAATCAGCCCCAGCATTTT,TRBJ1-5,.,17,TRBV19,.
CASSLAQGGSGNTIYF,TGTGCCAGCAGCTTAGCTCAGGGGGGCTCGGGAAACACCATATATTTT,TRBJ1-3,TRBD1,16,TRBV7-2,.
CASSIEMGRAYGYTF,TGTGCCAGTAGTATAGAAATGGGCAGAGCGTATGGCTACACCTTC,TRBJ1-2,.,15,TRBV19,.